The 29 T cell receptor beta chains listed next were all sequenced from one sample in a study of technical replicates of blood from a few donors. This table comes from immunoSEQ multiplex PCR, and its TCRdb copy is limited to in-frame clones, with some not included. The sample yields 55,000 to 75,000 clones, about 92% seen once. Input material: PBMCs. Source of these receptors: a human donor in good health. Some clones in this sample may be carry-over from other donors' samples.

The chain recombines TRBV30 with TRBJ2-5; 8 nucleotides line up with TRBD2. CDR3 length: 13 residues. Germline assignment: CDR1 GTSNPN and CDR2 SVGIG (reference sequence). Trimming at V came to 3 bases and at J to 11 bases, leaving 11 bases not matched to a gene. This CDR3 is CAWSGGARNLQYF. The DNA for the CDR3 is TGTGCCTGGAGCGGGGGGGCCCGGAACCTACAGTACTTC.

This sequence joins TRBV27 and TRBJ1-2, with a weak D call TRBD1 (6 bases). The ends were cut back, 6 bases at V and 7 bases at J, with 21 bases in the middle. This CDR3 is built from 15 residues. Germline CDR1 MNHEY, CDR2 SMNVEV (reference sequence). The DNA for the CDR3 is TGTGCCAGCAGAAAAACCTTCAGGGGAGAAGCTGGCTACACCTTC. It translates to CASRKTFRGEAGYTF.

V is TRBV7-2 and J is TRBJ1-6; D is possibly TRBD1 (6 bases). Germline V lookup: CDR1 SGHTA, CDR2 FQGNSA. V dropped 5 bases and J dropped 13 bases, with 21 bases sitting between them. This CDR3 contains 15 residues. The DNA of the CDR3 is TGTGCCAGCAGCCCAGAAGCCCAGGGGTCTCTGCCCCTCCACTTT. Encoded protein: CASSPEAQGSLPLHF.

This clone was seen more than once but under ten times. The CDR3 is CASSSRDRLTGELFF. The CDR3 coding sequence is TGTGCCAGCAGCTCCCGGGACAGGTTGACCGGGGAGCTGTTTTTT. The chain employs TRBV7-9 and TRBJ2-2; 8 bases match TRBD1. V lost 4 bases to trimming and J lost 5 bases; unmatched junction nucleotides: 6. The CDR3 contains 15 residues. Germline-derived CDR1 and CDR2 are SEHNR and FQNEAQ (reference sequence).

This clone was recorded only once. The gene calls are TRBV2 and TRBJ2-7, with a weak D call TRBD2 (7 bases). The length of the CDR3 is 16 residues. Germline values: CDR1 SNHLY, CDR2 FYNNEI. V was clipped by 7 bases and J by 2 bases, with 21 bases between them. The CDR3 sequence: CASTERGGTKPYEQYF. Here the CDR3 DNA reads TGTGCCAGCACCGAAAGGGGGGGGACTAAACCCTACGAGCAGTACTTC.

The chain recombines TRBV2 with TRBJ2-4, with 8 bases fitting TRBD1. The CDR3 runs 14 residues. Per the germline V gene, CDR1 is SNHLY and CDR2 is FYNNEI. Unmatched junction bases numbered 9, after V lost 6 bases and J lost 8 bases. The CDR3 region is CASRGGQGRDIQYF. In nucleotides, the CDR3 is TGTGCCAGCAGAGGAGGACAGGGAAGAGACATTCAGTACTTC.

The chain employs TRBV11-2 and TRBJ2-3, with 13 bases matching TRBD2. The CDR3 extends over 15 amino acids. Germline values: CDR1 SGHAT, CDR2 FQNNGV. V lost 6 bases to trimming and J lost 9 bases; unmatched junction nucleotides: 9. The CDR3 sequence: CASSQLAGGPPTQYF. CDR3 nucleotide sequence: TGTGCCAGCAGTCAACTAGCGGGAGGGCCTCCGACGCAGTATTTT. The entire variable domain, with the rest obtained from reference TRBV11-2 and TRBJ2-3, is as follows: EAGVAQSPRYKIIEKRQSVAFWCNPISGHATLYWYQQILGQGPKLLIQFQNNGVVDDSQLPKDRFSAERLKGVDSTLKIQPAKLEDSAVYLCASSQLAGGPPTQYFGPGTRLTVL.

J is TRBJ2-3 and V is TRBV2; TRBD1 matches at 7 bases. V gave up 2 bases and J gave up 3 bases; unmatched junction bases: 5. The V gene's germline CDR1 is SNHLY and CDR2 FYNNEI. CDR3 length: 15 amino acids. The CDR3 spells CASSERGLGTDTQYF. DNA for the CDR3: TGTGCCAGCAGTGAAAGGGGGCTGGGGACAGATACGCAGTATTTT.

The chain links TRBV10-2 to TRBJ2-1; 9 positions match TRBD2. After removal of 4 bases from V and 7 bases from J, the junction contained 11 bases not matched to a gene. The CDR3 has 16 residues. Looked up from germline, CDR1 is WSHSY and CDR2 is SAAADI. In DNA, the CDR3 is TGCGCCAGCAGTGGATCCTTGGCGGGAGGGCGGAATGAGCAGTTCTTC. It translates to CASSGSLAGGRNEQFF.

The chain employs TRBV11-2 and TRBJ2-7; TRBD1 aligns across 8 bases. CDR3 length: 13 amino acids. Unmatched junction bases numbered 4, after V lost 6 bases and J lost 3 bases. Germline lookup yields CDR1 SGHAT and CDR2 FQNNGV. CDR3 coding DNA: TGTGCCAGCAGAACCACAGGGGGCTACGAGCAGTACTTC. Its translation: CASRTTGGYEQYF.

This clone has just one count. V and J are TRBV7-6 and TRBJ2-2; possibly TRBD1 for D (5 bases). CDR1 and CDR2 from the germline V gene are SGHVS and FNYEAQ. Trimming removed 6 bases from V and 7 bases from J, with 12 bases in between. The CDR3 is 13 residues long. As DNA, the CDR3 is TGTGCCAGCAGTCCTCAGGGTAGCGGGGAGCTGTTTTTT. Amino acid sequence: CASSPQGSGELFF.

This sequence joins TRBV20-1 and TRBJ1-2, with 7 nucleotides matching TRBD1. V was pared by 7 bases and J by 2 bases, with 1 base of the junction left unmatched. The CDR3 extends over 11 amino acids. Germline CDR1 is DFQATT and CDR2 is SNEGSKA (reference sequence). CDR3 amino acids: CSVGGNYGYTF. The DNA for the CDR3 is TGCAGTGTAGGGGGCAACTATGGCTACACCTTC.

The chain combines TRBV10-2 with TRBJ1-4; 8 nucleotides align to TRBD1. J gave up 7 bases and V 6 bases, and 4 bases lay outside the gene matches. This CDR3 is built from 13 residues. Germline CDR1 reads WSHSY; CDR2 reads SAAADI. This CDR3 reads CASRDRVTEKLFF. CDR3 coding DNA: TGCGCCAGCAGGGACAGGGTAACTGAAAAACTGTTTTTT.

This rearrangement joins TRBV18 to TRBJ2-1, with TRBD2 matching 11 bases. V lost 3 bases, J lost 4 bases, and 5 bases stayed unmatched. The CDR3 length is 16 residues. Per the germline V gene, CDR1 is KGHSH and CDR2 is LQKENI. CDR3 DNA sequence: TGTGCCAGCTCACCGGGACTAGCGGCGCCATACAATGAGCAGTTCTTC. It specifies CASSPGLAAPYNEQFF.

This clone was detected once. This rearrangement joins TRBV4-2 to TRBJ2-1; 8 bases fit TRBD2. Per germline, CDR1 LGHNA and CDR2 YNFKEQ. The CDR3 sequence is 17 residues long. The junction had 9 bases not matched to a gene; V was cut back by 0 bases and J by 5 bases. The CDR3 reads CASSQEFASGPDNEQFF. The DNA of the CDR3 is TGTGCCAGCAGCCAAGAGTTCGCTAGCGGGCCCGACAATGAGCAGTTCTTC.

The CDR3 DNA follows: TGTGCCAGCAGTGAAGGCGGATCCTACGAGCAGTACTTC. Translated: CASSEGGSYEQYF. The chain employs TRBV2 and TRBJ2-7; no definite D call. CDR1 and CDR2 from the germline V gene are SNHLY and FYNNEI. Trimming took 1 base from V and 1 from J, leaving 5 bases between them. This CDR3 region has 13 residues.

V usage is TRBV6-1 and J usage is TRBJ1-5, with no clear D. Deletions cut 2 bases from V and 3 bases from J, with 11 bases between. The CDR3 loop spans 15 amino acids. CDR1 is MNHNS, CDR2 SASEGT, per germline. For the CDR3, the DNA is TGTGCCAGCAGTGAAATTGGGCAGACCAATCAGCCCCAGCATTTT. Translating it yields CASSEIGQTNQPQHF.

This clone was seen once. The chain has TRBV4-3 and TRBJ2-1, with 8 bases aligning to TRBD2. CDR3 size: 17 residues. V gave up 1 base and J gave up 5 bases; unmatched junction bases: 10. The germline CDR1 and CDR2 sequences are LGHNA and YSLEER. The CDR3 protein is CASSQVRPSGQNNEQFF. CDR3 DNA sequence: TGCGCCAGCAGCCAAGTCCGCCCTAGCGGGCAAAACAATGAGCAGTTCTTC.

The chain has TRBV7-2 and TRBJ1-1; D unclear. V gave up 4 bases and J gave up 8 bases, with 14 bases separating them. Germline V CDR1 and CDR2: SGHTA, FQGNSA. The CDR3 is made up of 13 amino acids. As DNA, the CDR3 is TGTGCCAGCAGCTCCACTATCCCGGGGGAAGCTTTCTTT. Amino acid sequence: CASSSTIPGEAFF. Looking up the rest from reference TRBV7-2 and TRBJ1-1 gives the full variable domain: GAGVSQSPSNKVTEKGKDVELRCDPISGHTALYWYRQSLGQGLEFLIYFQGNSAPDKSGLPSDRFSAERTGGSVSTLTIQRTQQEDSAVYLCASSSTIPGEAFFGQGTRLTVV.

The chain uses TRBV29-1 and TRBJ2-3; a weak D match, TRBD2 (5 bases). The CDR3 extends over 14 amino acids. Trimming pared 7 bases from V and 0 bases from J, leaving 14 bases between. The germline V gene encodes CDR1 SQVTM and CDR2 ANQGSEA. In DNA, the CDR3 is TGCAGCGGGTCTCGGGGATCGAGCACAGATACGCAGTATTTT. This sequence encodes CSGSRGSSTDTQYF.

The J gene is TRBJ1-3, the V gene TRBV18; D is possibly TRBD1 (6 bases). CDR1 is KGHSH and CDR2 is LQKENI in the germline V gene. The V and J ends lost 3 bases and 0 bases respectively, with 18 bases between them. The CDR3 spans 18 residues. The CDR3 is CASSPTSGTSSSGNTIYF. The CDR3 nucleotides read TGTGCCAGCTCACCGACCTCCGGGACATCAAGCTCTGGAAACACCATATATTTT.

The chain employs TRBV6-1 and TRBJ1-3; D remains ambiguous. CDR3 length: 13 amino acids. CDR1 and CDR2 from the germline V gene are MNHNS and SASEGT. The V gene lost 9 bases and the J gene lost 0 bases, with 9 bases spanning the gap. The CDR3 bases are TGTGCCAGTGAGATAGTCTCTGGAAACACCATATATTTT. This translates into CASEIVSGNTIYF.

This sequence joins TRBV7-9 and TRBJ1-2, with 10 bases identical to TRBD1. The length of the CDR3 is 15 residues. Germline values: CDR1 SEHNR, CDR2 FQNEAQ (reference sequence). V lost 11 bases and J lost 6; bases outside the gene matches: 15. CDR3 bases: TGTGCCGCGGATACGACAGGGGGCGGGGGCGATGGCTACACCTTC. Translating it yields CAADTTGGGGDGYTF.

This chain links TRBV7-2 with TRBJ2-5, with TRBD2 as a possible D gene (5 bases). The V gene's germline CDR1 is SGHTA and CDR2 FQGNSA. The V end lost 8 bases, the J end lost 1 base, and 11 bases lay between the germline ends. This CDR3 region has 13 residues. In DNA form, the CDR3 reads TGTGCCAGCGGTGTGAGGGCCCAAGAGACCCAGTACTTC. It translates to CASGVRAQETQYF.

The chain joins TRBV11-2 to TRBJ2-5, with D unclear. CDR1 is SGHAT, CDR2 FQNNGV, per germline. Deletions cut 3 bases from V and 1 base from J, with 6 bases between. The CDR3 consists of 13 residues. The CDR3 sequence: CASSFASQETQYF. The CDR3 DNA follows: TGTGCCAGCAGCTTTGCCAGCCAAGAGACCCAGTACTTC.

The CDR3 loop reads CASRRMGQGPGGYTF. In nucleotides, the CDR3 is TGTGCCAGCAGACGAATGGGACAAGGGCCAGGGGGCTACACCTTC. J is TRBJ1-2 and V is TRBV5-6; tentatively, D is TRBD1 (6 bases). The ends were cut back, 5 bases at V and 8 bases at J, with 22 bases in the middle. CDR1 is SGHDT and CDR2 is YYEEEE in the germline V gene. The CDR3 sequence is 15 residues long.

This clone was observed a single time. V usage is TRBV9 and J usage is TRBJ2-1; 9 bases fit TRBD1. Trimming took 2 bases from V and 0 from J; bases not matched to a gene: 9. This CDR3 is 18 amino acids long. Germline V gives CDR1 SGDLS, CDR2 YYNGEE. CDR3 loop: CASSVGTGQISSYNEQFF. As DNA, the CDR3 is TGTGCCAGCAGCGTTGGGACAGGGCAGATTAGCTCCTACAATGAGCAGTTCTTC.

This chain connects TRBV2 to TRBJ2-1, with a possible D match to TRBD1 (6 bases). Germline V gene data show CDR1 as SNHLY and CDR2 as FYNNEI. Trimming shortened V by 7 bases and J by 0 bases, and 16 bases separated the two germline ends. CDR3 length equals 16 residues. The CDR3 sequence: CASKGWAGVSYNEQFF. CDR3 bases: TGTGCCAGCAAGGGGTGGGCAGGGGTCTCCTACAATGAGCAGTTCTTC.

V is TRBV29-1 and J is TRBJ2-1; 8 nucleotides match TRBD2. CDR1 is SQVTM and CDR2 is ANQGSEA in the germline V gene. Unmatched junction bases numbered 8, after V lost 3 bases and J lost 4 bases. The CDR3 consists of 15 residues. The DNA for the CDR3 is TGCAGCGTTGACCGTTTAGCGGGACCGTACAATGAGCAGTTCTTC. This translates into CSVDRLAGPYNEQFF.